The clone carrying this T cell receptor beta chain showed up many times. Its specificity is unknown. The entry originates in a study of T cell repertoires in cytomegalovirus infection. Trimming cost V 3 bases and J 2 bases, with 8 bases left between them. The CDR3 runs to 14 residues. TCRdb re-analysed the reads in MiXCR, keeping a single row per CDR3 protein. The sample carries 560,000 or so distinct CDR3 sequences, more than 15% recorded once. Study-level points and caveats: It was HLA-C-restricted CMV-specific TCR beta clonotypes that dominated the response ex vivo.

Sequenced: CD8+ T cells from PBMCs. The chain combines TRBV12-3 or TRBV12-4 with TRBJ1-5, with D hard to call. The TCR sequence derives from a human donor in good health (CMV status not recorded). Some clones in this sample may be carry-over from other donors' samples. In nucleotides, the CDR3 is TGTGCCAGCAGTTTCAGAATCGGCAATCAGCCCCAGCATTTT. This codes for CASSFRIGNQPQHF.